The 15 T cell receptor beta chains listed next were all sequenced from one sample in a study of OX40 agonist ivuxolimab in advanced cancers. The library was produced with the immunoSEQ multiplex PCR assay. TCRdb retrieved this table from immuneACCESS and kept in-frame rearrangements only. Not all clones are present; in checked studies, unresolved V genes account for under half, and no reason is known for the remainder. Present in this sample are 20,000 to 25,000 clones, around 83% of which were seen just once. The biggest ten clones account for roughly a quarter of the sample. The source material was CD4+ or CD8+ T cells sorted from blood, sampled in a trial of the OX40 agonist ivuxolimab. These receptors were collected from an adult with an advanced solid tumor such as melanoma, head and neck, liver or kidney cancer.

The J gene is TRBJ2-1, the V gene TRBV14; tentatively, D is TRBD1 (5 bases). V was trimmed by 0 bases and J by 2 bases, leaving 8 bases between them. Germline CDR1 and CDR2: SGHDN and FVKESK. The CDR3 sequence is 15 residues long. CDR3 protein: CASSQDRQTYNEQFF. CDR3 bases: TGTGCCAGCAGCCAAGATCGACAGACCTACAATGAGCAGTTCTTC.

The V gene is TRBV4-1, the J gene TRBJ2-7, with D hard to call. Germline CDR1 is MGHRA and CDR2 is YSYEKL. The CDR3 is made up of 15 amino acids. The germline V and J ends were trimmed by 1 base and 0 bases, with 10 bases remaining between them. The CDR3 DNA sequence: TGCGCCAGCAGCCAAGGCGTCAGGAGCTCCTACGAGCAGTACTTC. This translates into CASSQGVRSSYEQYF.

The J gene is TRBJ2-3, the V gene TRBV6-1; no definite D call. The CDR3 consists of 15 residues. The V and J ends lost 3 bases and 4 bases respectively, with 14 bases between them. Germline V gives CDR1 MNHNS, CDR2 SASEGT. For the CDR3, the DNA is TGTGCCAGCAGTGAGAACAGTTCCCCCGCAGATACGCAGTATTTT. Its protein product is CASSENSSPADTQYF.

The V and J genes are TRBV29-1 and TRBJ2-7, with a tentative D call TRBD2 (6 bases). V lost 7 bases to trimming and J lost 3 bases, with 10 bases between them. The germline V gene has CDR1 SQVTM and CDR2 ANQGSEA. The CDR3 has 11 amino acids. CDR3 in amino acids: CSGLGLYEQYF. In DNA, the CDR3 is TGCAGCGGCCTGGGACTCTACGAGCAGTACTTC.

The rearrangement uses TRBV11-2 and TRBJ2-3; D is perhaps TRBD2 (5 bases). This CDR3 is 16 amino acids long. CDR1 and CDR2 from the germline V gene are SGHAT and FQNNGV. V was trimmed by 3 bases and J by 2 bases, leaving 15 bases between them. The CDR3 region is CASSLDPSPITDTQYF. The CDR3 region has the DNA TGTGCCAGCAGCTTGGATCCTAGCCCTATCACAGATACGCAGTATTTT.

The chain uses TRBV27 and TRBJ2-5; D is undetermined. Germline CDR1 and CDR2: MNHEY and SMNVEV (reference sequence). V lost 5 bases to trimming and J lost 1 base, with 8 bases between them. This CDR3 region has 13 residues. The CDR3 nucleotides read TGTGCCAGCAGTCGCCGCGCCCAAGAGACCCAGTACTTC. It yields the protein CASSRRAQETQYF.

The genes are TRBV15 and TRBJ1-5; 8 nucleotides line up with TRBD1. CDR3 length equals 16 residues. With 6 bases clipped from V and 4 bases from J, the junction kept 11 bases outside the gene matches. Germline V gene lookup returns CDR1 LNHNV and CDR2 YYDKDF (reference sequence). The CDR3 coding sequence is TGTGCCACCAGATCAGGGGGCCAGGGGGGAAATCAGCCCCAGCATTTT. The encoded protein is CATRSGGQGGNQPQHF.

A single count supports this clone. J is TRBJ2-5 and V is TRBV7-3; D perhaps matches TRBD1 (5 bases). V shed 3 bases and J shed 2 bases, with 7 bases lying between them. The CDR3 contains 13 residues. Germline lookup yields CDR1 SGHTA and CDR2 FQGTGA. In nucleotides, the CDR3 is TGTGCCAGCAGCTTCGACAGACAAGAGACCCAGTACTTC. Translating gives CASSFDRQETQYF. The full variable domain, rest sourced from reference TRBV7-3 and TRBJ2-5, is GAGVSQTPSNKVTEKGKYVELRCDPISGHTALYWYRQSLGQGPEFLIYFQGTGAADDSGLPNDRFFAVRPEGSVSTLKIQRTERGDSAVYLCASSFDRQETQYFGPGTRLLVL.

V gene TRBV6-1 combines with J gene TRBJ2-5, with 7 nucleotides matching TRBD2. Per germline, CDR1 MNHNS and CDR2 SASEGT. The CDR3 consists of 14 residues. Trimming at V came to 11 bases and at J to 5 bases, leaving 14 bases not matched to a gene. CDR3 protein: CAVRSLAEGETQYF. For the CDR3, the DNA is TGTGCCGTCCGCTCGCTAGCGGAGGGGGAGACCCAGTACTTC.

The genes are TRBV5-1 and TRBJ2-7; D gene unclear. The germline V gene encodes CDR1 SGHRS and CDR2 YFSETQ. The length of the CDR3 is 12 residues. V lost 2 bases and J 3 bases, leaving 6 bases between the germline ends. DNA for the CDR3: TGCGCCAGCAGCTTTTCAGGCTACGAGCAGTACTTC. It specifies CASSFSGYEQYF.

This chain joins TRBV28 and TRBJ2-7, with D tentatively TRBD1 (5 bases). The CDR3 extends over 17 amino acids. The ends were cut back, 0 bases at V and 4 bases at J, with 19 bases in the middle. The V gene's germline CDR1 is MDHEN and CDR2 SYDVKM. For the CDR3, the DNA is TGTGCCAGCAGTTTATGGGGGCAGACCTATCTTAATTACGAGCAGTACTTC. It codes for CASSLWGQTYLNYEQYF.

This chain uses TRBV4-1 with TRBJ2-5; D unresolved. The CDR3 is 15 amino acids. The V and J ends lost 0 bases and 3 bases respectively, with 11 bases between them. Germline values: CDR1 MGHRA, CDR2 YSYEKL. The CDR3 reads CASSQDIPRKETQYF. The CDR3 DNA is TGCGCCAGCAGCCAAGATATCCCCCGTAAAGAGACCCAGTACTTC.

This clone came up once. V usage is TRBV7-9 and J usage is TRBJ1-4; TRBD1 matches at 10 bases. Trimming at V came to 3 bases and at J to 8 bases, leaving 9 bases not matched to a gene. The CDR3 has 16 residues. CDR1 and CDR2 (germline): SEHNR, FQNEAQ (reference sequence). CDR3 residues: CASSLVGTGEREKLFF. The CDR3 DNA follows: TGTGCCAGCAGCTTGGTGGGGACAGGGGAAAGGGAAAAACTGTTTTTT. The entire variable domain, with the rest obtained from reference TRBV7-9 and TRBJ1-4, is as follows: DTGVSQNPRHKITKRGQNVTFRCDPISEHNRLYWYRQTLGQGPEFLTYFQNEAQLEKSRLLSDRFSAERPKGSFSTLEIQRTEQGDSAMYLCASSLVGTGEREKLFFGSGTQLSVL.

The chain uses TRBV9 and TRBJ2-2; unclear D gene. The CDR3 length is 12 residues. Germline values: CDR1 SGDLS, CDR2 YYNGEE. V was clipped by 0 bases and J by 7 bases, with 4 bases between them. CDR3 sequence: CASSVVGGELFF. CDR3 sequence (DNA): TGTGCCAGCAGCGTAGTCGGCGGGGAGCTGTTTTTT. The variable domain in full, with the rest retrieved from reference TRBV9 and TRBJ2-2, is DSGVTQTPKHLITATGQRVTLRCSPRSGDLSVYWYQQSLDQGLQFLIQYYNGEERAKGNILERFSAQQFPDLHSELNLSSLELGDSALYFCASSVVGGELFFGEGSRLTVL.

V gene TRBV19 combines with J gene TRBJ2-7; no reliable D call. In germline, CDR1 is LNHDA, CDR2 SQIVND (reference sequence). The CDR3 covers 16 residues. V shed 10 bases and J shed 0 bases, with 22 bases lying between them. CDR3 in amino acids: CATSIFGYTDSYEQYF. The CDR3 coding sequence is TGTGCCACCTCGATTTTCGGGTACACGGACTCCTACGAGCAGTACTTC.